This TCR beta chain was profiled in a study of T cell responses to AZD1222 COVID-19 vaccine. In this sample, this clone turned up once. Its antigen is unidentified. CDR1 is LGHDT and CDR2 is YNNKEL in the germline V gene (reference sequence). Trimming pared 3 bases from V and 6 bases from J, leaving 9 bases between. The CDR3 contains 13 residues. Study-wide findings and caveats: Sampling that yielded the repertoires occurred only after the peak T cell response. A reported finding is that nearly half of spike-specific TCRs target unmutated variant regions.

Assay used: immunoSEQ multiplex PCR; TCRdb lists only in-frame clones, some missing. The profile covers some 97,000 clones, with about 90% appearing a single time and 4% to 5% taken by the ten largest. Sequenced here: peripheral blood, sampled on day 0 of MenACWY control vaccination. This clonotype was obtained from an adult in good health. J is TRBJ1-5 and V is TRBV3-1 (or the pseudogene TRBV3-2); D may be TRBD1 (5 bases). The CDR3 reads CASSQQGTQPQHF. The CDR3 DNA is TGTGCCAGCAGCCAGCAGGGTACTCAGCCCCAGCATTTT.